One sample yielded the 17 T cell receptor beta chains listed below, sequenced in a study of CXCR3-negative and CXCR3-positive naive CD8 T cells. cDNA libraries for TRB were generated by 5' RACE incorporating UMI labels. TCRdb reprocessed the 5' RACE reads, with one entry per CDR3 protein and no DNA. The repertoire table contains some 130,000 distinct CDR3 sequences. Sequencing used naive CXCR3- CD8+ T cells from blood. Subset reported: CD45RO-CCR7+CD27+CD95- naive CD8+ T cells lacking CXCR3 (TNR3-). These receptor sequences come from a human donor in good health. Some clones in this sample may be carry-over from other donors' samples.

The chain combines TRBV6-5 with TRBJ1-1; TCRdb's D call, TRBD1, is unchecked because there is no DNA. Germline V gene data show CDR1 as MNHEY and CDR2 as SVGAGI. The CDR3 is 14 residues long. The CDR3 sequence is CASSYTGFGTEAFF.

The gene calls are TRBV29-1 and TRBJ2-5; as DNA is missing, the TRBD2 call by TCRdb cannot be tested. Per germline, CDR1 SQVTM and CDR2 ANQGSEA. The CDR3 is 19 amino acids. The CDR3 reads CSVDRGLAGGRLYQETQYF.

The chain has TRBV29-1 and TRBJ2-1; there is no DNA to check the TCRdb D call of TRBD2. Germline V gene data show CDR1 as SQVTM and CDR2 as ANQGSEA. CDR3 size: 15 residues. The CDR3 reads CSVETSRNRVNEQFF.

The chain links TRBV7-3 to TRBJ2-7. The CDR3 extends over 14 amino acids. Per germline, CDR1 SGHTA and CDR2 FQGTGA. This CDR3 is CASSLYGQAYEQYF.

The V gene is TRBV5-1, the J gene TRBJ2-7. CDR1 and CDR2 (germline): SGHRS, YFSETQ. The CDR3 spans 11 residues. The CDR3 reads CASGDTYEQYF.

J is TRBJ1-1 and V is TRBV4-3; TCRdb gives TRBD1 as the D gene, but with no DNA this cannot be confirmed. The germline V gene encodes CDR1 LGHNA and CDR2 YSLEER. The CDR3 spans 13 residues. The CDR3 loop is CASSQGDSAEAFF.

CDR3 amino acids: CASSLSGTGRRDTDTQYF. The chain couples TRBV7-9 to TRBJ2-3; checking the TCRdb D call of TRBD2 is not possible without DNA. Germline V gene sequence: CDR1 SEHNR, CDR2 FQNEAQ (reference sequence). The CDR3 runs to 18 residues.

The chain combines TRBV7-8 with TRBJ1-2; TCRdb's D call of TRBD1 is untestable without DNA. CDR3 length: 14 amino acids. Germline CDR1 is SGHVS and CDR2 is FQNEAQ. The CDR3 region is CASSLQGIYYGYTF.

The V and J genes are TRBV7-2 and TRBJ2-1; TCRdb names TRBD1, which stays unverified in the absence of DNA. Germline lookup yields CDR1 SGHTA and CDR2 FQGNSA. The CDR3 spans 15 residues. The CDR3 here is CASSLVRGPYNEQFF.

The V gene is TRBV4-1, the J gene TRBJ2-7; TCRdb reports TRBD2, a call that lacks DNA to check it against. Per germline, CDR1 MGHRA and CDR2 YSYEKL. This CDR3 spans 13 amino acids. The CDR3 loop reads CASSQTRTSGWYF.

The CDR3 loop is CASSGNRGLAGDFKNNEQFF. The chain carries TRBV6-4 and TRBJ2-1; the TCRdb D gene call, TRBD2, has no DNA to confirm it. Germline-derived CDR1 and CDR2 are MRHNA and SNTAGT. This CDR3 comprises 20 residues.

The rearrangement uses TRBV2 and TRBJ2-7. This CDR3 is built from 13 residues. The germline V gene encodes CDR1 SNHLY and CDR2 FYNNEI. The CDR3 spells CASSVPEPYEQYF.

The chain carries TRBV7-2 and TRBJ2-7. CDR1 is SGHTA and CDR2 is FQGNSA in the germline V gene. This CDR3 region has 11 residues. CDR3: CASSLNYEQYF.

The chain's CDR3 is CASSRTSYNEQFF. The chain recombines TRBV19 with TRBJ2-1. Germline lookup yields CDR1 LNHDA and CDR2 SQIVND (reference sequence). CDR3 length equals 13 residues.

This chain joins TRBV4-3 and TRBJ2-7; TCRdb's D call of TRBD1 is untestable without DNA. Germline V gene data show CDR1 as LGHNA and CDR2 as YSLEER. The CDR3 consists of 14 residues. Here the CDR3 reads CASSQDRVSYEQYF.

The chain carries TRBV19 and TRBJ1-5; TCRdb picks TRBD1, but there is no DNA to check that call. The CDR3 length is 15 residues. Germline CDR1 LNHDA, CDR2 SQIVND (reference sequence). The CDR3 loop reads CASSQGQGINQPQHF. Full variable domain (missing parts from reference TRBV19 and TRBJ1-5): DGGITQSPKYLFRKEGQNVTLSCEQNLNHDAMYWYRQDPGQGLRLIYYSQIVNDFQKGDIAEGYSVSREKKESFPLTVTSAQKNPTAFYLCASSQGQGINQPQHFGDGTRLSIL.

The CDR3 sequence: CASSEDTSGHGYTF. V is TRBV5-1 and J is TRBJ1-2. This CDR3 region has 14 residues. Germline V lookup: CDR1 SGHRS, CDR2 YFSETQ.